The clone carrying this T cell receptor beta chain was observed a few times. Per the authors' pipeline: Using reference gene primer amplification, nucleated cell counts were estimated. The data were produced by immunoSEQ multiplex PCR, yet TCRdb's version contains in-frame clones alone and is incomplete. That table supplies the V and J calls and clone size; D and trimming were determined from the DNA. The repertoire holds about 190,000 clones, with less than 85% as singletons. This specimen belongs to a study of blood T cell repertoires in COVID-19. Study information: Samples of COVID-19 (acute and convalescent) were obtained from the United States, Italy and Spain.

With 9 bases removed from V and 5 bases from J, the gap between germline ends came to 10 bases. There are 12 residues in the CDR3. Germline values: CDR1 KGHDR, CDR2 SFDVKD. The chain employs TRBV24-1 and TRBJ2-1; D may be TRBD2 (5 bases). This TCR derives from a man aged 45 to 65 who had recovered from COVID-19. The sequenced material came from peripheral blood. The CDR3 DNA follows: TGTGCCACCGCGGGTGGAAACAATGAGCAGTTCTTC. Residues: CATAGGNNEQFF.